Sequencing of this T cell receptor (beta chain) was carried out in a study of blood T cell repertoires in COVID-19. The assay was immunoSEQ multiplex PCR, and TCRdb's table has in-frame clones only and misses some. The sample shows about 28,000 clones, around 72% of them seen only once. Trimming pared 0 bases from V and 2 bases from J, leaving 14 bases between. In germline, CDR1 is SQVTM, CDR2 ANQGSEA. The CDR3 totals 15 residues. What was sequenced was peripheral blood. J is TRBJ2-7 and V is TRBV29-1; a possible D gene is TRBD2 (6 bases). The receptor was derived from a boy aged 2 to 10 with active or convalescent COVID-19. DNA of the CDR3: TGCAGCGTTGAAGAAGTAGCGGACGGAGCCTACGAGCAGTACTTC. This gives the protein CSVEEVADGAYEQYF.